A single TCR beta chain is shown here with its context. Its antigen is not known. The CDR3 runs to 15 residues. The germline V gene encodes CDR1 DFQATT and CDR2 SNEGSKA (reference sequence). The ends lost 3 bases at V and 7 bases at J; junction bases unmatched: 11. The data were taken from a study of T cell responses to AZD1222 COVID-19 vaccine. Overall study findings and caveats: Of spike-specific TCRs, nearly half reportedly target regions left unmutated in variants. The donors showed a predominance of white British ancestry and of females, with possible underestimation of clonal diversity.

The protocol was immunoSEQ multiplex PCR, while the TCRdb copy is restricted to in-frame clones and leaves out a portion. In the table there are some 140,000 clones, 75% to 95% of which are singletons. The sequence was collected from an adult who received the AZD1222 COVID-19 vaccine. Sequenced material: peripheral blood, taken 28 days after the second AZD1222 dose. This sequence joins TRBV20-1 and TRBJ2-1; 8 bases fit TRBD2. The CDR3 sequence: CSASPSVGGANEQFF. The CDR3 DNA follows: TGCAGTGCTAGTCCCTCGGTCGGGGGGGCAAATGAGCAGTTCTTC.